Given below is one TCR beta chain in context. Its antigen is currently unknown. The data originate from a study of shared clonotypes between healthy human individuals. This CDR3 is 17 amino acids long. Germline V gene sequence: CDR1 SGHRS, CDR2 YFSETQ. Trimming pared 0 bases from V and 4 bases from J, leaving 14 bases between. The assay was immunoSEQ multiplex PCR, and TCRdb's table has in-frame clones only and misses some. The sample carries more than 2 million clones, roughly 95% recorded once. In the naive CD8 group, cells lacked CD45RO and were positively selected for CCR7, so terminally differentiated effector memory CD45RA+ cells were left out. Overall study results and limits: Clonotypes which were not shared had lower generation probabilities than clonotypes that all four donors shared. Clonotype sharing among the donors was expected to vary with sequencing depth. Naive subsets, compared against memory subsets, generally had larger estimated richness values.

This TCR was sampled from a young man in good health. This chain connects TRBV5-1 to TRBJ2-6; D is uncertain. Sequenced input: naive CD8+ T cells sorted from blood. CDR3 region: CASSLAGHISGANVLTF. The CDR3 bases are TGCGCCAGCAGCTTGGCCGGGCATATAAGCGGGGCCAACGTCCTGACTTTC.